This entry is about one T cell receptor beta chain. The record originates from a study of blood T cell repertoires in COVID-19. The CDR3 totals 13 residues. The ends were cut back, 3 bases at V and 8 bases at J, with 10 bases in the middle. Germline CDR1 reads MNHEY; CDR2 reads SVGEGT. Profiling relied on immunoSEQ multiplex PCR, and the TCRdb table lists in-frame clones only, not all of them. The sample carries some 140,000 clones, 70% to 80% recorded once. The chain combines TRBV6-2 or TRBV6-3 with TRBJ1-4; no definite D call. This TCR was recovered from a man aged 60 to 75 with acute or convalescent COVID-19. What was sequenced was peripheral blood. CDR3 loop: CASSYRGEEKLFF. CDR3 nucleotides: TGTGCCAGCAGTTATAGAGGAGAAGAAAAACTGTTTTTT.